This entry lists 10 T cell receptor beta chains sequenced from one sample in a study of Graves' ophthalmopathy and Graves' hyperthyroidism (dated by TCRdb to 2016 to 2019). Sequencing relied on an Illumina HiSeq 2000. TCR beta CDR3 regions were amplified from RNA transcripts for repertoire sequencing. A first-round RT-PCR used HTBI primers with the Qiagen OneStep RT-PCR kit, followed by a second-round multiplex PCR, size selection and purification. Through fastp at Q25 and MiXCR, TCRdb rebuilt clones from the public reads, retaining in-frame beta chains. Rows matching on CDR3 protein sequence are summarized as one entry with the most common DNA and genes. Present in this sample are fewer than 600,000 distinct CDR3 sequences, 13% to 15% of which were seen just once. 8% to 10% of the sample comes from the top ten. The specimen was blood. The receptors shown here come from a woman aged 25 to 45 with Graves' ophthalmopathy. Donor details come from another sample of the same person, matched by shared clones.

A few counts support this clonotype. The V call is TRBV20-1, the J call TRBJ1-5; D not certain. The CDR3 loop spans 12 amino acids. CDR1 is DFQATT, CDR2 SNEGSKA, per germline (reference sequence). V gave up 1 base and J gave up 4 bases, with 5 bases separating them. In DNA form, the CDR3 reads TGCAGTGCTAGAGTCCTTAATCAGCCCCAGCATTTT. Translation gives CSARVLNQPQHF.

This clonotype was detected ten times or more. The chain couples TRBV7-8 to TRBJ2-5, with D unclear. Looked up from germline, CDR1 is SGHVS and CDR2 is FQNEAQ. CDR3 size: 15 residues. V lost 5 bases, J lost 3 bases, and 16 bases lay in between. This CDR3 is CASSMLGPAKETQYF. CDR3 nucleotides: TGTGCCAGCAGCATGCTCGGGCCGGCTAAAGAGACCCAGTACTTC.

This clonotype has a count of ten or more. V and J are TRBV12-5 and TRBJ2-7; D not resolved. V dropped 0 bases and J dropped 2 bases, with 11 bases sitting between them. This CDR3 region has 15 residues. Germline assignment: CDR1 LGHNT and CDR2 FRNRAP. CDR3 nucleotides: TGTGCTAGTGGTTTGGTACTTGGGTACACCTACGAGCAGTACTTC. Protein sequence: CASGLVLGYTYEQYF.

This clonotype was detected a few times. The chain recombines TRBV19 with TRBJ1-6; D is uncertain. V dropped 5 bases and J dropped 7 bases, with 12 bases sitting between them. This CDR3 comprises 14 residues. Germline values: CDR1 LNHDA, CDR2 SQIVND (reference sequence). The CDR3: CASSSPDSNSPLHF. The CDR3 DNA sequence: TGTGCCAGTAGTTCCCCCGACTCGAATTCACCCCTCCACTTT.

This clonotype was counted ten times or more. As DNA, the CDR3 is TGTGCTAGTGGTTCCTACCCCGTCGCGGACAGGGGATCCTACGAGCAGTACTTC. This codes for CASGSYPVADRGSYEQYF. This chain joins TRBV12-5 and TRBJ2-7; TRBD1 aligns across 9 bases. CDR1 is LGHNT, CDR2 FRNRAP, per germline. There are 18 residues in the CDR3. Trimming removed 4 bases from V and 1 base from J; junction bases left unmatched: 14.

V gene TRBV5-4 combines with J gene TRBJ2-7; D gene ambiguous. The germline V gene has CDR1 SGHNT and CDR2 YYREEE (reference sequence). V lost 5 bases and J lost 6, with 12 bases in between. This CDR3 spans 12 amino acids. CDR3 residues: CASSFPTGEQYF. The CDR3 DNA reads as TGTGCCAGCAGTTTTCCCACGGGCGAGCAGTACTTC.

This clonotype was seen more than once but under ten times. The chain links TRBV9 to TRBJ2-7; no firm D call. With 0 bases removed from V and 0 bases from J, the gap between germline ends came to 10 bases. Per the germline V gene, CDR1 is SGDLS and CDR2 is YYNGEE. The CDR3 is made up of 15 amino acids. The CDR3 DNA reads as TGTGCCAGCAGCGTAGGCCCAGCCATCTCCTACGAGCAGTACTTC. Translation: CASSVGPAISYEQYF.

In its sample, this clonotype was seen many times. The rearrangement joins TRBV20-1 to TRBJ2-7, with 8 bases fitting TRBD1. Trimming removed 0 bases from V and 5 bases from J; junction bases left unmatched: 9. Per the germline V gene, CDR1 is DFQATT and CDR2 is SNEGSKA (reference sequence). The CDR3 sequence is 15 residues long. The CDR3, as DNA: TGCAGTGCTAGAGATCCAGGGGGCTCCTTCGACGAGCAGTACTTC. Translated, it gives CSARDPGGSFDEQYF.

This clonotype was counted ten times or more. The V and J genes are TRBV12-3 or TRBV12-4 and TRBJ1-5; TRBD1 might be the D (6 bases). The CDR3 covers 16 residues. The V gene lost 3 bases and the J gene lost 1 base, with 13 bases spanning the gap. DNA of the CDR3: TGTGCCAGCAGTTTTGGGGGGCCAGGGAGCAATCAGCCCCAGCATTTT. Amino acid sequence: CASSFGGPGSNQPQHF.

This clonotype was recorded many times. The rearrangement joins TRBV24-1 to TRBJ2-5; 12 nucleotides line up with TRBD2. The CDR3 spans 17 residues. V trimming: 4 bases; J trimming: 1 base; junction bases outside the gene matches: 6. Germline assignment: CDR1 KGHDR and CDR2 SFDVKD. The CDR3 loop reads CATSDWGLAGSQETQYF. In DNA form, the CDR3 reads TGTGCCACCAGTGACTGGGGACTAGCGGGCAGCCAAGAGACCCAGTACTTC.